Below are 27 T cell receptor beta chains sequenced from a single sample in a study of human T cells and chemical hapten exposure. As for time point: patch test 1, 2 weeks after DPC sensitization. Sample treatment: therapeutic diphenylcyclopropenone sensitization with weekly scalp DPC. One entry per CDR3 protein results from TCRdb running MiXCR on the RACE reads. The sample contains about 100,000 distinct CDR3 sequences, approximately 10% of which appear only once. Source: whole blood, taken in connection with sensitization to the hapten diphenylcyclopropenone (DPC). The receptors here all came from a woman aged 40-49 years with alopecia areata. Some clones in this sample may be carry-over from other donors' samples.

This chain connects TRBV20-1 to TRBJ1-4; D might be TRBD1 (5 bases). This CDR3 is 13 amino acids long. Deletions cut 0 bases from V and 4 bases from J, with 6 bases between. CDR1 DFQATT and CDR2 SNEGSKA come from the germline V gene (reference sequence). The CDR3 is CSAREGGNEKLFF. CDR3 DNA: TGCAGTGCTAGAGAGGGGGGTAATGAAAAACTGTTTTTT.

This clonotype was seen more than once but under ten times. The chain has TRBV15 and TRBJ2-1; tentatively, D is TRBD1 (6 bases). CDR3 length: 13 residues. Trimming pared 5 bases from V and 4 bases from J, leaving 9 bases between. Germline loops: CDR1 LNHNV, CDR2 YYDKDF (reference sequence). In nucleotides, the CDR3 is TGTGCCACCAGCGGGACACTATACAATGAGCAGTTCTTC. Protein sequence: CATSGTLYNEQFF.

The chain has TRBV20-1 and TRBJ2-4; no clear D gene. Looked up from germline, CDR1 is DFQATT and CDR2 is SNEGSKA (reference sequence). The length of the CDR3 is 13 residues. Trimming took off 2 bases at V and 8 bases at J, with 13 bases between the two ends. CDR3 loop: CSARNASWYIQYF. DNA of the CDR3: TGCAGTGCTAGAAATGCGAGTTGGTACATTCAGTACTTC.

This clonotype has a handful of counts. The chain joins TRBV3-1 to TRBJ2-2; D not certain. The V end was cut by 5 bases, the J end by 6 bases, with 19 bases between. CDR1 LGHDT and CDR2 YNNKEL come from the germline V gene (reference sequence). The CDR3 runs to 16 residues. CDR3 sequence (DNA): TGTGCCAGCAGCTCGATGGATAGGGTACGCGCCGGGGAGCTGTTTTTT. Encoded protein: CASSSMDRVRAGELFF.

The J gene is TRBJ2-4, the V gene TRBV7-2, with 10 bases fitting TRBD2. Trimming cost V 5 bases and J 3 bases; bases outside gene matches: 13. The V gene's germline CDR1 is SGHTA and CDR2 FQGNSA. This CDR3 is built from 18 residues. The CDR3 region has the DNA TGTGCCAGCAGCCCCGCCCCAGCGGGGGGGCTCGGCAAAAACATTCAGTACTTC. The encoded protein is CASSPAPAGGLGKNIQYF.

The genes are TRBV12-3 or TRBV12-4 and TRBJ1-2; no reliable D call. V lost 6 bases, J lost 6 bases, and 8 bases lay in between. This CDR3 contains 11 residues. CDR3 in DNA: TGTGCCAGCAGGTACATGGATGGCTACACCTTC. It encodes CASRYMDGYTF.

The V gene is TRBV5-1, the J gene TRBJ2-3; D is uncertain. This CDR3 has 17 amino acids. V lost 0 bases and J lost 4, with 18 bases in between. Germline values: CDR1 SGHRS, CDR2 YFSETQ. The CDR3 nucleotides are TGCGCCAGCAGCTTGGTTAGCCGGACGCACAGAGCAGATACGCAGTATTTT. Translation: CASSLVSRTHRADTQYF.

This clonotype was counted a few times. Germline and junction disagree at one end, which may indicate a read error. This chain joins TRBV7-9 and TRBJ2-7; D not resolved. The CDR3 length is 11 residues. From germline, CDR1 is SEHNR and CDR2 FQNEAQ (reference sequence). Here the CDR3 reads CASSLSGLFHF. CDR3 nucleotides: TGTGCCAGCAGCTTGTCCGGTCTCTTTCACTTC.

In this sample, this clonotype turned up many times. The chain links TRBV4-3 to TRBJ2-1; 8 bases line up with TRBD2. CDR3 length: 17 residues. Looked up from germline, CDR1 is LGHNA and CDR2 is YSLEER. V was clipped by 2 bases and J by 3 bases; unmatched bases: 9. In DNA form, the CDR3 reads TGCGCCAGCAGCCAACTAGAAACAGCGGGAGTCTACAATGAGCAGTTCTTC. It specifies CASSQLETAGVYNEQFF.

The V call is TRBV18, the J call TRBJ2-1; TRBD2 might be the D (5 bases). Germline CDR1 reads KGHSH; CDR2 reads LQKENI. This CDR3 spans 15 amino acids. Trimming removed 0 bases from V and 4 bases from J, with 10 bases in between. CDR3 in amino acids: CASSPPYSEYNEQFF. CDR3 nucleotide sequence: TGTGCCAGCTCACCACCCTATAGCGAGTACAATGAGCAGTTCTTC.

The chain has TRBV28 and TRBJ2-5; 8 bases align to TRBD1. The CDR3 has 12 amino acids. Germline V CDR1 and CDR2: MDHEN, SYDVKM. J lost 2 bases, V lost 8 bases, and 1 base had no gene match. Here the CDR3 DNA reads TGTGCCAGCGGACAGGGTCAAGAGACCCAGTACTTC. Its protein product is CASGQGQETQYF.

This clonotype was seen a handful of times. An end of the junction does not agree with germline; a read error may underlie this. The chain couples TRBV4-2 to TRBJ1-1; no clear D. The CDR3 consists of 15 residues. Germline lookup yields CDR1 LGHNA and CDR2 YNFKEQ. CDR3 in amino acids: CASSQDLRGFDHILF. DNA for the CDR3: TGTGCCAGCAGCCAAGATCTCAGAGGTTTTGACCATATTTTATTT.

This clonotype occurred a few times. The rearrangement links TRBV28 to TRBJ2-1; 9 bases are a match to TRBD2. V lost 11 bases and J lost 8; bases outside the gene matches: 7. Germline-derived CDR1 and CDR2 are MDHEN and SYDVKM. This CDR3 spans 12 amino acids. CDR3 loop: CALNAGGHEQFF. CDR3 DNA sequence: TGTGCCCTAAACGCGGGGGGGCATGAGCAGTTCTTC. Variable domain in full (rest from reference TRBV28 and TRBJ2-1): DVKVTQSSRYLVKRTGEKVFLECVQDMDHENMFWYRQDPGLGLRLIYFSYDVKMKEKGDIPEGYSVSREKKERFSLILESASTNQTSMYLCALNAGGHEQFFGPGTRLTVL.

This clonotype showed up many times. This chain uses TRBV12-3 or TRBV12-4 with TRBJ2-1; 7 bases match TRBD2. The length of the CDR3 is 18 residues. V dropped 4 bases and J dropped 7; count of bases not matched to a gene: 19. The CDR3 reads CASSWTLRTRAGWNEQFF. DNA for the CDR3: TGTGCCAGCAGTTGGACCCTACGGACTAGGGCGGGGTGGAATGAGCAGTTCTTC.

The chain uses TRBV6-5 and TRBJ2-7, with TRBD2 as a possible D gene (7 bases). CDR3 length: 15 residues. Germline assignment: CDR1 MNHEY and CDR2 SVGAGI. V was cut by 4 bases and J by 4 bases, with 17 bases left in between. CDR3 bases: TGTGCCAGCAGTTCTCCTGGGAGGGGGAAGTACGAGCAGTACTTC. It specifies CASSSPGRGKYEQYF.

The sample holds many counts of this clonotype. In DNA, the CDR3 is TGTGCCAGTAGTATAGATCCTAAGACCAAGGACTATGGCTACACCTTC. Protein: CASSIDPKTKDYGYTF. The gene calls are TRBV19 and TRBJ1-2; D is unresolved. Germline V gene data show CDR1 as LNHDA and CDR2 as SQIVND (reference sequence). The germline V and J ends were trimmed by 0 bases and 3 bases, with 14 bases remaining between them. This CDR3 contains 16 residues.

The rearrangement links TRBV4-3 to TRBJ2-3, with 11 positions matching TRBD2. Germline loops: CDR1 LGHNA, CDR2 YSLEER. The CDR3 loop spans 16 amino acids. The trim removed 3 bases at V and 1 base at J, leaving 3 bases unmatched. The CDR3 spells CASSHQLAGGTDTQYF. The CDR3 DNA reads as TGCGCCAGCAGCCACCAACTAGCGGGGGGCACAGATACGCAGTATTTT.

This clonotype was detected a few times. The chain links TRBV7-9 to TRBJ2-1, with D possibly TRBD1 on 6 matching bases. This CDR3 has 15 amino acids. Trimming removed 5 bases from V and 0 bases from J, with 11 bases in between. Germline CDR1 and CDR2: SEHNR and FQNEAQ (reference sequence). The CDR3 loop is CASSPGTLSYNEQFF. CDR3 sequence (DNA): TGTGCCAGCAGCCCCGGGACACTCTCCTACAATGAGCAGTTCTTC.

CDR3 amino acids: CSATRRAGEQYF. The CDR3 coding sequence is TGCAGTGCCACCCGGCGGGCAGGGGAGCAGTACTTC. The V call is TRBV20-1, the J call TRBJ2-7; D may be TRBD1 or TRBD2 (5 bases each). CDR1 DFQATT and CDR2 SNEGSKA come from the germline V gene (reference sequence). V gave up 6 bases and J gave up 7 bases, with 16 bases separating them. The CDR3 is made up of 12 amino acids.

In its sample, this clonotype was seen once. V and J are TRBV7-2 and TRBJ1-2; D remains ambiguous. This CDR3 has 13 amino acids. CDR1 is SGHTA and CDR2 is FQGNSA in the germline V gene. The V end lost 5 bases, the J end lost 8 bases, and 15 bases lay between the germline ends. CDR3 nucleotides: TGTGCCAGCAGCCAAAATAGAGGGCAGGGCTACACCTTC. The encoded protein is CASSQNRGQGYTF.

For this clonotype: The CDR3 does not end in the conserved phenylalanine or tryptophan, so this is likely a read error. The CDR3 DNA sequence: TGTGCCAGCAGCCAAGGATCGGGGAGAACTGAAGCTTTCTAT. Its protein product is CASSQGSGRTEAFY. The chain has TRBV3-1 and TRBJ1-1, with unresolved D. Germline V lookup: CDR1 LGHDT, CDR2 YNNKEL (reference sequence). Trimming stripped 1 base from V and 5 bases from J, with 11 bases between. The CDR3 has 14 residues.

This clonotype was recorded at least ten times. This chain joins TRBV11-2 and TRBJ2-5; TRBD1 or TRBD2 may be the D gene (5 bases each). The CDR3 spans 15 residues. Per germline, CDR1 SGHAT and CDR2 FQNNGV. Trimming pared 5 bases from V and 2 bases from J, leaving 15 bases between. CDR3 coding DNA: TGTGCCAGCAGCGGGGGAGCAGGGTCGCAAGAGACCCAGTACTTC. It yields the protein CASSGGAGSQETQYF.

This clonotype has only a few counts. The J gene is TRBJ2-5, the V gene TRBV7-9; TRBD2 aligns across 10 bases. Trimming took 1 base from V and 4 from J; bases not matched to a gene: 6. Germline CDR1 SEHNR, CDR2 FQNEAQ (reference sequence). CDR3 length: 16 amino acids. The CDR3 loop reads CASSLDRAGGRETQYF. The CDR3 DNA reads as TGTGCCAGCAGCTTAGACCGAGCGGGAGGGCGAGAGACCCAGTACTTC.

This clonotype came up many times. V and J are TRBV19 and TRBJ1-1, with 11 positions matching TRBD1. The junction had 4 bases not matched to a gene; V was cut back by 7 bases and J by 6 bases. Per germline, CDR1 LNHDA and CDR2 SQIVND (reference sequence). The CDR3 totals 13 residues. CDR3 in DNA: TGTGCCAGTATCCGGGGACAGGGGGCTGAAGCTTTCTTT. Amino acid sequence: CASIRGQGAEAFF. The full variable domain, completed using reference TRBV19 and TRBJ1-1, is DGGITQSPKYLFRKEGQNVTLSCEQNLNHDAMYWYRQDPGQGLRLIYYSQIVNDFQKGDIAEGYSVSREKKESFPLTVTSAQKNPTAFYLCASIRGQGAEAFFGQGTRLTVV.

The chain combines TRBV20-1 with TRBJ2-1; maybe TRBD2 (6 bases). The CDR3 runs to 14 residues. Trimming cost V 4 bases and J 4 bases, with 14 bases left between them. The V gene's germline CDR1 is DFQATT and CDR2 SNEGSKA (reference sequence). The CDR3: CSAMPGLLYNEQFF. DNA of the CDR3: TGCAGTGCTATGCCGGGACTTCTTTACAATGAGCAGTTCTTC.

The chain joins TRBV2 to TRBJ2-4; 9 bases match TRBD1. The CDR3 runs 13 residues. Germline V gene data show CDR1 as SNHLY and CDR2 as FYNNEI. The trim removed 4 bases at V and 9 bases at J, leaving 4 bases unmatched. The CDR3 loop reads CASSARDRAIQYF. In DNA form, the CDR3 reads TGTGCCAGCAGTGCCCGGGACAGGGCCATTCAGTACTTC.

This clonotype occurred a few times. The gene calls are TRBV5-1 and TRBJ2-1; 10 bases are shared with TRBD2. V lost 3 bases and J lost 3; bases outside the gene matches: 3. This CDR3 comprises 15 residues. CDR1 is SGHRS, CDR2 YFSETQ, per germline. The CDR3 coding sequence is TGCGCCAGCAGCTCGGGGACTAGCGACTACAATGAGCAGTTCTTC. This codes for CASSSGTSDYNEQFF.